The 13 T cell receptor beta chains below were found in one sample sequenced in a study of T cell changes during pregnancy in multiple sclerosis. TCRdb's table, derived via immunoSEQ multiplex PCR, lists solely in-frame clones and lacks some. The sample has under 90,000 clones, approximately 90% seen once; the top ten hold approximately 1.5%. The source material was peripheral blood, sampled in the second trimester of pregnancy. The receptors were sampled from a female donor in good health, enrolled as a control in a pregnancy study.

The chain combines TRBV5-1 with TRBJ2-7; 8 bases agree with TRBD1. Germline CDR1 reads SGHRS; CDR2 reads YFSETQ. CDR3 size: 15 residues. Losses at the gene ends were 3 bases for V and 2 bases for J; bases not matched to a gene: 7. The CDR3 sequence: CASSSGQGRAYEQYF. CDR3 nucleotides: TGCGCCAGCAGCTCCGGACAGGGTAGAGCCTACGAGCAGTACTTC. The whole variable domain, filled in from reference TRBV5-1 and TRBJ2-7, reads KAGVTQTPRYLIKTRGQQVTLSCSPISGHRSVSWYQQTPGQGLQFLFEYFSETQRNKGNFPGRFSGRQFSNSRSEMNVSTLELGDSALYLCASSSGQGRAYEQYFGPGTRLTVT.

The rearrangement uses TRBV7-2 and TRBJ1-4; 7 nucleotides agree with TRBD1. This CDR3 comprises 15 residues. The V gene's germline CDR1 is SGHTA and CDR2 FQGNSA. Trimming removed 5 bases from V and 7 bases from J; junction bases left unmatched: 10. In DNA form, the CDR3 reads TGTGCCAGCAGCCAGAGGGGGCAGGGAAGTGAAAAACTGTTTTTT. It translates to CASSQRGQGSEKLFF.

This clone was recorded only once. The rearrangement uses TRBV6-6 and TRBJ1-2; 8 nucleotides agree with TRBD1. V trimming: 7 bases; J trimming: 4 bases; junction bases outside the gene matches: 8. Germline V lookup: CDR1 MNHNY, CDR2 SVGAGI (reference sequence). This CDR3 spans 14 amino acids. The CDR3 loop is CASTWSQGAYGYTF. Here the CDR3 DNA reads TGTGCCAGCACCTGGTCTCAGGGGGCCTATGGCTACACCTTC.

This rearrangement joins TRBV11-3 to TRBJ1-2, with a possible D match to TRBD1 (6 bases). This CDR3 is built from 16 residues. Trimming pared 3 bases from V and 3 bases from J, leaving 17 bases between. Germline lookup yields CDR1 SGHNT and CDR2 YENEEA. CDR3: CASSFTQGSSDYGYTF. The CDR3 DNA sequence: TGTGCCAGCAGCTTCACCCAGGGGTCAAGTGACTATGGCTACACCTTC.

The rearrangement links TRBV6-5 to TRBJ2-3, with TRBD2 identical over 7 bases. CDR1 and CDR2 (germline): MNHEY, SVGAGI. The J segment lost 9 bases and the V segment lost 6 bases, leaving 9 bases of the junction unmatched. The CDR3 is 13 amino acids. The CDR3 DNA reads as TGTGCCAGCAGCTCATGGACTAGTCGGACGCAGTATTTT. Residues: CASSSWTSRTQYF.

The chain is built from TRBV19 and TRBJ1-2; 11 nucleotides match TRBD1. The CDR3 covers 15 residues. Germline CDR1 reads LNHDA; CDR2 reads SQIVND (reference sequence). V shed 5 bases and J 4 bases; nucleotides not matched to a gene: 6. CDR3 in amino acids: CASSLGTGGVYGYTF. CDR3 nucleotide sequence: TGTGCCAGTAGTCTCGGGACAGGGGGAGTCTATGGCTACACCTTC.

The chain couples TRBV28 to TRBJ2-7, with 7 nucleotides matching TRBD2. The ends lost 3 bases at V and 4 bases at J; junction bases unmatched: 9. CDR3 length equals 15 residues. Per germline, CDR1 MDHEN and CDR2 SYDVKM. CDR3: CASSFSGGTTYEQYF. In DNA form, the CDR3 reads TGTGCCAGCAGTTTCTCAGGTGGGACTACGTACGAGCAGTACTTC.

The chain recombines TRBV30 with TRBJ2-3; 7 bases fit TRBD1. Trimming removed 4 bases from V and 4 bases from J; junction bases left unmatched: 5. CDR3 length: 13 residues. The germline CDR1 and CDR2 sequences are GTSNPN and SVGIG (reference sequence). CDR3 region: CAWTTGFADTQYF. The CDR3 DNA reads TGTGCCTGGACGACAGGGTTTGCAGATACGCAGTATTTT. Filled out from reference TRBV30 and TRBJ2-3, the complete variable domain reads SQTIHQWPATLVQPVGSPLSLECTVEGTSNPNLYWYRQAAGRGLQLLFYSVGIGQISSEVPQNLSASRPQDRQFILSSKKLLLSDSGFYLCAWTTGFADTQYFGPGTRLTVL.

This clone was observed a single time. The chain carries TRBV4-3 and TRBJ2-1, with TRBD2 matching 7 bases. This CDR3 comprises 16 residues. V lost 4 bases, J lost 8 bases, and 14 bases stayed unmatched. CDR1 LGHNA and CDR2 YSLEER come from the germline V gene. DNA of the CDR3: TGCGCCAGCAGCCCCCGCGACGGGGGGTTGGGAGATGAGCAGTTCTTC. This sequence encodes CASSPRDGGLGDEQFF.

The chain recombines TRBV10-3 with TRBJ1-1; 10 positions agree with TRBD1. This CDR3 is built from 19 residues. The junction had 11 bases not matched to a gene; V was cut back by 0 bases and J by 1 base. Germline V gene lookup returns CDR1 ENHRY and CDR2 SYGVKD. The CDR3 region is CAISESFPRDRGTNTEAFF. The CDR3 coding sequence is TGTGCCATCAGTGAGTCCTTTCCCCGGGACAGGGGAACGAACACTGAAGCTTTCTTT.

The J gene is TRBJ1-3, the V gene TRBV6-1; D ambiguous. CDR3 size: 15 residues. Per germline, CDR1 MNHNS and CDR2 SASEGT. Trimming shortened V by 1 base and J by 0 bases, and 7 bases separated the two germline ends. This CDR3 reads CASSEEEGSGNTIYF. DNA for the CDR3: TGTGCCAGCAGTGAAGAAGAGGGCTCTGGAAACACCATATATTTT.

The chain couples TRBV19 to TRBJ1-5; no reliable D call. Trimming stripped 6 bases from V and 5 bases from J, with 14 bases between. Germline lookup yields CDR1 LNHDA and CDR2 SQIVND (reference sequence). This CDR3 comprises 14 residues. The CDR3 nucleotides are TGTGCCAGTAGGGGCCCGAGGAGGGATCAGCCCCAGCATTTT. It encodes CASRGPRRDQPQHF. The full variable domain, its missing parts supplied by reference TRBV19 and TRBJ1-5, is DGGITQSPKYLFRKEGQNVTLSCEQNLNHDAMYWYRQDPGQGLRLIYYSQIVNDFQKGDIAEGYSVSREKKESFPLTVTSAQKNPTAFYLCASRGPRRDQPQHFGDGTRLSIL.

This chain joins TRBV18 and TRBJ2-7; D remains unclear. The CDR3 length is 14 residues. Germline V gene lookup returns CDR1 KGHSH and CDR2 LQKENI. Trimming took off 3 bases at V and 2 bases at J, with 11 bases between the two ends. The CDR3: CASSPSSATYEQYF. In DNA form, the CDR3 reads TGTGCCAGCTCACCCTCAAGTGCTACCTACGAGCAGTACTTC. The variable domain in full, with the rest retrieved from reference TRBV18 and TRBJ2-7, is NAGVMQNPRHLVRRRGQEARLRCSPMKGHSHVYWYRQLPEEGLKFMVYLQKENIIDESGMPKERFSAEFPKEGPSILRIQQVVRGDSAAYFCASSPSSATYEQYFGPGTRLTVT.